Below are 26 T cell receptor beta chains sequenced from a single sample in a study of blood T cell repertoires in COVID-19. Clones were sequenced by immunoSEQ multiplex PCR, and TCRdb holds only the in-frame ones, with some missing. The data contain about 330,000 clones, over 75% of them singletons. The source material was PBMCs or T cells enriched from blood (not recorded which). These TCRs come from a woman between 18 and 30 years old who had recovered from COVID-19.

The chain joins TRBV10-1 to TRBJ2-3, with TRBD2 matching over 16 bases. Germline values: CDR1 WNHNN, CDR2 SYGVQD (reference sequence). Trimming took 0 bases from V and 3 from J; bases not matched to a gene: 9. The CDR3 loop spans 20 amino acids. The DNA for the CDR3 is TGCGCCAGCAGTGAGTCGCCGGGACTAGCGGGAGGGATGGAGACAGATACGCAGTATTTT. As protein: CASSESPGLAGGMETDTQYF.

V is TRBV28 and J is TRBJ2-7; 7 nucleotides align to TRBD2. This CDR3 is 14 amino acids long. CDR1 MDHEN and CDR2 SYDVKM come from the germline V gene. The ends lost 5 bases at V and 7 bases at J; junction bases unmatched: 11. The CDR3 is CASSTRASGEEQYF. Written as DNA, the CDR3 is TGTGCCAGCAGTACCCGCGCTAGCGGAGAAGAGCAGTACTTC.

The rearrangement joins TRBV5-1 to TRBJ1-2, with TRBD1 matching over 12 bases. This CDR3 region has 17 residues. The trim removed 0 bases at V and 4 bases at J, leaving 7 bases unmatched. Germline CDR1 SGHRS, CDR2 YFSETQ. DNA for the CDR3: TGCGCCAGCAGCTTGGCCCCGGGACAGGGGGCGGGCTATGGCTACACCTTC. It codes for CASSLAPGQGAGYGYTF.

This chain uses TRBV9 with TRBJ1-6, with D tentatively TRBD1 (5 bases). Trimming removed 0 bases at V and 10 bases at J, with 14 bases between. Germline CDR1 is SGDLS and CDR2 is YYNGEE. The CDR3 contains 15 residues. The CDR3 protein is CASSVGDQGNSPLHF. The CDR3 nucleotides read TGTGCCAGCAGCGTAGGAGACCAGGGTAACTCACCCCTCCACTTT.

This clone was observed a single time. V usage is TRBV30 and J usage is TRBJ1-2; 8 bases align to TRBD1. Germline V CDR1 and CDR2: GTSNPN, SVGIG (reference sequence). The CDR3 consists of 14 residues. The V segment lost 5 bases and the J segment 5 bases; nucleotides outside the gene matches: 10. CDR3 loop: CAWVDQGARYGYTF. The CDR3 DNA follows: TGTGCCTGGGTCGACCAGGGGGCGCGATATGGCTACACCTTC.

This clone was recorded only once. The J gene is TRBJ1-6, the V gene TRBV18; D unresolved. V was trimmed by 4 bases and J by 7 bases, leaving 17 bases between them. CDR1 is KGHSH, CDR2 LQKENI, per germline. The CDR3 is 16 amino acids. The CDR3 protein is CASSLAEAGLNSPLHF. The CDR3 DNA reads TGTGCCAGCTCACTAGCGGAGGCAGGACTAAATTCACCCCTCCACTTT.

The chain uses TRBV6-1 and TRBJ1-1, with D possibly TRBD1 on 5 matching bases. CDR3 length: 11 residues. Germline-derived CDR1 and CDR2 are MNHNS and SASEGT. V lost 3 bases to trimming and J lost 10 bases, with 9 bases between them. This CDR3 is CASSEGEVAFF. In DNA, the CDR3 is TGTGCCAGCAGTGAGGGGGAGGTAGCTTTCTTT.

With respect to this clone: This may be a read error: a much more frequent sequence differs by one nucleotide. Additional DNA sequences in this sample encode the identical CDR3. V and J are TRBV5-1 and TRBJ1-1; D perhaps matches TRBD1 (6 bases). The CDR3 length is 16 residues. Germline V gives CDR1 SGHRS, CDR2 YFSETQ. The CDR3 DNA is TGCGCCCGCAGCTTGCTCGGGGGCGGGGGGGCCACTGAAGCTTTCTTT. Translated, it gives CARSLLGGGGATEAFF.

The chain uses TRBV4-1 and TRBJ1-4; 10 bases map to TRBD1. Trimming took 2 bases from V and 12 from J; bases not matched to a gene: 12. Germline CDR1 reads MGHRA; CDR2 reads YSYEKL. The CDR3 spans 16 residues. The CDR3 DNA reads as TGCGCCAGCAGCCAAACGGCCGGGACAGGGGCGCGGGAACTGTTTTTT. It yields the protein CASSQTAGTGARELFF.

V and J are TRBV6-5 and TRBJ1-1; no definite D call. With 2 bases removed from V and 1 base from J, the gap between germline ends came to 5 bases. Germline assignment: CDR1 MNHEY and CDR2 SVGAGI. This CDR3 has 13 amino acids. The DNA of the CDR3 is TGTGCCAGCAGTTACGTCCAGAACACTGAAGCTTTCTTT. Its protein product is CASSYVQNTEAFF.

A few counts support this clone. The chain has TRBV28 and TRBJ2-1; a possible D gene is TRBD2 (6 bases). Trimming shortened V by 8 bases and J by 2 bases, and 7 bases separated the two germline ends. In germline, CDR1 is MDHEN, CDR2 SYDVKM. This CDR3 is 12 amino acids long. In DNA form, the CDR3 reads TGTGCCAGCGGGAGGACCTACAATGAGCAGTTCTTC. It codes for CASGRTYNEQFF.

The chain is built from TRBV11-3 and TRBJ1-1, with 10 bases identical to TRBD1. Losses at the gene ends were 1 base for V and 0 bases for J; bases not matched to a gene: 11. Per the germline V gene, CDR1 is SGHNT and CDR2 is YENEEA. CDR3 length: 19 amino acids. The CDR3 DNA follows: TGTGCCAGCAGCTTAGTTCCGGGACAGGGGAAAGGGTTGAACACTGAAGCTTTCTTT. This translates into CASSLVPGQGKGLNTEAFF.

The CDR3 loop reads CASSPSGSGLGETQYF. In DNA form, the CDR3 reads TGTGCCAGCAGCCCAAGCGGGTCGGGGCTGGGGGAGACCCAGTACTTC. The rearrangement uses TRBV7-2 and TRBJ2-5; possible D gene TRBD2, 6 bases. V lost 5 bases, J lost 5 bases, and 21 bases lay in between. The CDR3 is 16 amino acids. Germline lookup yields CDR1 SGHTA and CDR2 FQGNSA.

The gene calls are TRBV5-1 and TRBJ1-4; the D gene is possibly TRBD1 (5 bases). Trimming took off 5 bases at V and 5 bases at J, with 13 bases between the two ends. The CDR3 consists of 14 residues. The germline CDR1 and CDR2 sequences are SGHRS and YFSETQ. CDR3 in amino acids: CASSLGRGNEKLFF. As DNA, the CDR3 is TGCGCCAGCAGTCTCGGGCGGGGGAATGAAAAACTGTTTTTT.

This chain connects TRBV10-3 to TRBJ1-2; D remains ambiguous. Trimming took off 0 bases at V and 5 bases at J, with 13 bases between the two ends. Germline CDR1 ENHRY, CDR2 SYGVKD. The CDR3 extends over 15 amino acids. The DNA of the CDR3 is TGTGCCATCAGTGAGTCAAAAGGAACAGTTTATGGCTACACCTTC. This translates into CAISESKGTVYGYTF.

About this clone itself: Other DNA sequences in the same sample also yield this CDR3. The chain joins TRBV5-1 to TRBJ2-3; the match to TRBD2 covers 7 bases. The CDR3 totals 15 residues. The V and J ends lost 0 bases and 0 bases, in that order; junction bases with no gene match: 1. Germline assignment: CDR1 SGHRS and CDR2 YFSETQ. CDR3: CASSLGGGSTDTQYF. In DNA form, the CDR3 reads TGCGCCAGCAGCTTGGGCGGGGGTAGCACAGATACGCAGTATTTT.

This clone was counted once. The chain carries TRBV2 and TRBJ2-5, with 7 bases matching TRBD1. CDR1 is SNHLY, CDR2 FYNNEI, per germline. The junction had 10 bases not matched to a gene; V was cut back by 8 bases and J by 4 bases. The CDR3 spans 14 residues. CDR3 DNA: TGTGCCAGCCAAAGGGACAGCTACCCAGAGACCCAGTACTTC. It encodes CASQRDSYPETQYF.

V gene TRBV7-8 combines with J gene TRBJ2-5, with TRBD2 identical over 13 bases. The CDR3 length is 15 residues. V shed 4 bases, J shed 10 bases, and the junction held 9 bases outside the gene matches. The germline V gene encodes CDR1 SGHVS and CDR2 FQNEAQ. The CDR3 sequence: CASSSTVTSGGLQYF. The CDR3 DNA reads as TGTGCCAGCAGCTCCACCGTGACTAGCGGGGGGCTCCAGTACTTC.

This rearrangement joins TRBV6-4 to TRBJ1-4, with D possibly TRBD1 on 6 matching bases. CDR3 length: 15 amino acids. Trimming stripped 4 bases from V and 7 bases from J, with 16 bases between. Germline V gives CDR1 MRHNA, CDR2 SNTAGT. The chain's CDR3 is CASSGYRETGEKLFF. The CDR3 DNA reads TGTGCCAGCAGTGGTTACAGGGAGACAGGTGAAAAACTGTTTTTT.

The chain recombines TRBV9 with TRBJ2-3, with 7 bases lining up with TRBD2. The CDR3 extends over 19 amino acids. Germline V gene lookup returns CDR1 SGDLS and CDR2 YYNGEE. J was trimmed by 2 bases and V by 0 bases; bases with no gene match: 15. CDR3 residues: CASSVEFAPGGTHTDTQYF. Written as DNA, the CDR3 is TGTGCCAGCAGCGTAGAATTCGCGCCCGGGGGGACCCACACAGATACGCAGTATTTT.

The CDR3 sequence is CASSLAGGSGAFF. For the CDR3, the DNA is TGTGCCAGCAGTTTGGCAGGGGGGTCCGGAGCTTTCTTT. The chain carries TRBV28 and TRBJ1-1; 7 positions agree with TRBD1. Germline V lookup: CDR1 MDHEN, CDR2 SYDVKM. The CDR3 spans 13 residues. V lost 3 bases to trimming and J lost 10 bases; unmatched junction nucleotides: 8.

This rearrangement joins TRBV7-9 to TRBJ2-2; 12 bases align to TRBD2. Germline-derived CDR1 and CDR2 are SEHNR and FQNEAQ (reference sequence). This CDR3 is built from 16 residues. V dropped 4 bases and J dropped 7; count of bases not matched to a gene: 7. Here the CDR3 reads CASSSGTSGHVGELFF. The CDR3 DNA follows: TGTGCCAGCAGCTCCGGGACTAGCGGGCATGTCGGGGAGCTGTTTTTT. Full variable domain (rest looked up from reference TRBV7-9 and TRBJ2-2): DTGVSQNPRHKITKRGQNVTFRCDPISEHNRLYWYRQTLGQGPEFLTYFQNEAQLEKSRLLSDRFSAERPKGSFSTLEIQRTEQGDSAMYLCASSSGTSGHVGELFFGEGSRLTVL.

CDR3 sequence: CASRLSSGQGNGQPQHF. The CDR3 DNA is TGTGCCAGCAGATTGAGTAGTGGACAGGGAAACGGGCAGCCCCAGCATTTT. The rearrangement links TRBV28 to TRBJ1-5; TRBD1 aligns across 8 bases. Germline CDR1 and CDR2: MDHEN and SYDVKM. This CDR3 region has 17 residues. With V trimmed by 6 bases and J by 7 bases, 17 bases remained unmatched.

The rearrangement links TRBV3-1 (or the pseudogene TRBV3-2) to TRBJ2-5; 10 positions agree with TRBD2. V gave up 7 bases and J gave up 5 bases; unmatched junction bases: 13. Germline CDR1 is LGHDT and CDR2 is YNNKEL (reference sequence). The CDR3 loop spans 16 amino acids. CDR3 loop: CASTETQRGGWETQYF. In DNA, the CDR3 is TGTGCCAGCACCGAGACCCAGCGGGGGGGTTGGGAGACCCAGTACTTC.

V usage is TRBV16 and J usage is TRBJ1-1; D gene ambiguous. Germline V gene lookup returns CDR1 KGHSY and CDR2 FQNENV. The CDR3 extends over 16 amino acids. Trimming cost V 2 bases and J 1 base, with 14 bases left between them. CDR3 in amino acids: CASSQNAVGANTEAFF. The CDR3 bases are TGTGCCAGCAGCCAAAACGCTGTAGGAGCGAACACTGAAGCTTTCTTT.

This sequence joins TRBV9 and TRBJ1-1, with a weak D call TRBD1 (6 bases). CDR3 length: 13 amino acids. The V gene's germline CDR1 is SGDLS and CDR2 YYNGEE. V was cut by 2 bases and J by 5 bases, with 10 bases left in between. DNA of the CDR3: TGTGCCAGCAGCGTTAGAACAGGGACTGAAGCTTTCTTT. Residues: CASSVRTGTEAFF. Combining the CDR3 with reference TRBV9 and TRBJ1-1 gives the whole variable domain DSGVTQTPKHLITATGQRVTLRCSPRSGDLSVYWYQQSLDQGLQFLIQYYNGEERAKGNILERFSAQQFPDLHSELNLSSLELGDSALYFCASSVRTGTEAFFGQGTRLTVV.